This entry features one TCR beta chain sequence. This sample is part of a study of technical replicates of blood from a few donors. Trimming stripped 2 bases from V and 6 bases from J, with 11 bases between. Germline CDR1 reads LNHDA; CDR2 reads SQIVND (reference sequence). This CDR3 has 13 residues. This table comes from immunoSEQ multiplex PCR, and its TCRdb copy is limited to in-frame clones, with some not included. The sample contains over 15,000 clones, 85% to 90% of which appear only once. V gene TRBV19 combines with J gene TRBJ2-7; the D is unclear. Sequencing input: PBMCs. This receptor was identified in a human donor in good health. The CDR3 loop reads CASSINDLGEQYF. The CDR3 DNA sequence: TGTGCCAGTAGTATAAACGACTTGGGCGAGCAGTACTTC.